The present T cell receptor beta chain was sequenced within a study of identical twins. V was trimmed by 5 bases and J by 6 bases, leaving 14 bases between them. The CDR3 consists of 14 residues. Per germline, CDR1 SGHTA and CDR2 FQGNSA. From the 5' RACE reads, TCRdb called clonotypes with MiXCR, one entry per CDR3 protein. The sample carries some 790,000 distinct CDR3 sequences, 15% to 20% recorded once. For this clonotype: Its antigen is currently unknown.

Study-wide results and limits: A cross-sectional statistical analysis, not follow-up of the same donors, supported the conclusions.

This same sample was also taken into another study, of T cells expressing NK-cell markers. This second study notes: The TCR beta repertoires originated in sorted CD3+CD56+NKG2C+, CD3+CD56+NKG2C- and CD3+CD56-NKG2C+ T cells. Similarly, these clonotypes led the CD3+CD56-NKG2C+ fraction as well in a handful of donors.

The sequence came from a woman younger than 30 in good health. The material sequenced was PBMCs. V is TRBV7-2 and J is TRBJ1-5; D unresolved. The CDR3 DNA reads TGTGCCAGCAGCCGAGATGCGGTTTTTCAGCCCCAGCATTTT. It codes for CASSRDAVFQPQHF. Drawing the rest from reference TRBV7-2 and TRBJ1-5, the complete variable domain is GAGVSQSPSNKVTEKGKDVELRCDPISGHTALYWYRQSLGQGLEFLIYFQGNSAPDKSGLPSDRFSAERTGGSVSTLTIQRTQQEDSAVYLCASSRDAVFQPQHFGDGTRLSIL.